A single sample is the source of the 19 T cell receptor beta chains below, sequenced in a study of shared clonotypes between healthy human individuals. The assay was immunoSEQ multiplex PCR, and TCRdb's table has in-frame clones only and misses some. The repertoire consists of roughly 2 million clones, with approximately 94% occurring once and the leading ten covering around 1.1%. Naive CD8 cells lacked CD45RO, underwent positive selection for CCR7 and left out terminally differentiated effector memory CD45RA+ cells. Sequencing was performed on naive CD8+ T cells sorted from blood. These receptors all stem from a man younger than 35 in good health.

Worth noting for this clone: This same CDR3 is encoded by further DNA sequences in the sample. The chain combines TRBV9 with TRBJ2-7; D is unresolved. V lost 0 bases and J lost 4, with 8 bases in between. Germline values: CDR1 SGDLS, CDR2 YYNGEE. The length of the CDR3 is 13 residues. The CDR3 DNA is TGTGCCAGCAGCGTAGGTTCGGAGTACGAGCAGTACTTC. It encodes CASSVGSEYEQYF.

To note about this clone: Other DNA sequences in the sample encode the same CDR3. V and J are TRBV6-5 and TRBJ1-5; D uncertain. V lost 2 bases and J lost 4, with 6 bases in between. CDR1 and CDR2 from the germline V gene are MNHEY and SVGAGI. The CDR3 totals 13 residues. CDR3 DNA sequence: TGTGCCAGCAGTTACGACCTAAATCAGCCCCAGCATTTT. Its translation: CASSYDLNQPQHF.

The CDR3 loop is CASSPMGAGGLSSYEQYF. The CDR3 coding sequence is TGTGCCAGCAGCCCGATGGGAGCGGGAGGCTTGAGCTCCTACGAGCAGTACTTC. The rearrangement uses TRBV13 and TRBJ2-7, with 9 bases that match TRBD2. The CDR3 spans 18 residues. The germline CDR1 and CDR2 sequences are PRHDT and FYEKMQ (reference sequence). Trimming took 5 bases from V and 0 from J; bases not matched to a gene: 14.

The rearrangement links TRBV27 to TRBJ1-2; weak D call: TRBD1 (5 bases). The CDR3 is 19 residues long. Between the trimmed V and J ends, which lost 2 bases and 2 bases, there was a span of 24 bases. Per germline, CDR1 MNHEY and CDR2 SMNVEV (reference sequence). The CDR3: CASSLGGVLGPEPNYGYTF. The CDR3 nucleotides are TGTGCCAGCAGTTTAGGGGGAGTCCTAGGTCCAGAGCCCAACTATGGCTACACCTTC.

This rearrangement joins TRBV5-4 to TRBJ1-1; the D gene is possibly TRBD1 (5 bases). Trimming removed 2 bases from V and 3 bases from J, with 14 bases in between. CDR3 size: 15 residues. Germline CDR1 SGHNT, CDR2 YYREEE (reference sequence). The CDR3 DNA is TGTGCCAGCAGCTTCGACCGGGACGGACACACTGAAGCTTTCTTT. It yields the protein CASSFDRDGHTEAFF.

The chain uses TRBV5-6 and TRBJ2-3; no clear D. Trimming pared 0 bases from V and 2 bases from J, leaving 13 bases between. Germline V gives CDR1 SGHDT, CDR2 YYEEEE. This CDR3 has 16 residues. In DNA, the CDR3 is TGTGCCAGCAGCTTGGAACTGTCAGGACCCACAGATACGCAGTATTTT. This translates into CASSLELSGPTDTQYF. Looking up the rest from reference TRBV5-6 and TRBJ2-3 gives the full variable domain: DAGVTQSPTHLIKTRGQQVTLRCSPKSGHDTVSWYQQALGQGPQFIFQYYEEEERQRGNFPDRFSGHQFPNYSSELNVNALLLGDSALYLCASSLELSGPTDTQYFGPGTRLTVL.

The chain carries TRBV27 and TRBJ1-6; D perhaps matches TRBD1 (6 bases). Germline assignment: CDR1 MNHEY and CDR2 SMNVEV (reference sequence). This CDR3 region has 14 residues. The germline V and J ends were trimmed by 8 bases and 9 bases, with 17 bases remaining between them. Here the CDR3 reads CASGGWGGSSPLHF. CDR3 nucleotides: TGTGCCAGCGGAGGATGGGGGGGCAGTTCACCCCTCCACTTT.

V and J are TRBV11-3 and TRBJ2-7; no reliable D call. Trimming took off 1 base at V and 3 bases at J, with 7 bases between the two ends. This CDR3 spans 13 amino acids. The germline V gene has CDR1 SGHNT and CDR2 YENEEA. The CDR3 sequence: CASSLAHSYEQYF. As DNA, the CDR3 is TGTGCCAGCAGCTTAGCCCACAGCTACGAGCAGTACTTC.

This chain uses TRBV4-3 with TRBJ2-7, with 10 nucleotides matching TRBD1. The CDR3 has 17 amino acids. V shed 0 bases and J 1 base; nucleotides not matched to a gene: 6. Germline-derived CDR1 and CDR2 are LGHNA and YSLEER. This chain's CDR3 is CASSQDGRTGGSYEQYF. Written as DNA, the CDR3 is TGCGCCAGCAGCCAAGACGGCAGGACAGGGGGATCCTACGAGCAGTACTTC.

As regards this clone: The sample has other DNA sequences that encode this CDR3 too. The chain employs TRBV28 and TRBJ1-6; maybe TRBD1 (5 bases). Germline V gene lookup returns CDR1 MDHEN and CDR2 SYDVKM. V was pared by 3 bases and J by 5 bases, with 8 bases between. The CDR3 length is 14 residues. CDR3: CASSFGTDNSPLHF. The CDR3 region has the DNA TGTGCCAGCAGTTTCGGGACCGATAATTCACCCCTCCACTTT. Complete variable domain (other parts from reference TRBV28 and TRBJ1-6): DVKVTQSSRYLVKRTGEKVFLECVQDMDHENMFWYRQDPGLGLRLIYFSYDVKMKEKGDIPEGYSVSREKKERFSLILESASTNQTSMYLCASSFGTDNSPLHFGNGTRLTVT.

The genes are TRBV10-3 and TRBJ2-3; 9 bases line up with TRBD2. The CDR3 has 16 amino acids. Germline V gene lookup returns CDR1 ENHRY and CDR2 SYGVKD. Trimming took 6 bases from V and 3 from J; bases not matched to a gene: 10. CDR3 sequence (DNA): TGTGCCATCAGGGAAACTGCGGGAGGGCCGACAGATACGCAGTATTTT. This encodes CAIRETAGGPTDTQYF.

The chain uses TRBV4-1 and TRBJ2-7, with D possibly matching TRBD1 (7 bases). Trimming shortened V by 1 base and J by 4 bases, and 14 bases separated the two germline ends. Germline-derived CDR1 and CDR2 are MGHRA and YSYEKL. The CDR3 length is 15 residues. CDR3 coding DNA: TGCGCCAGCAGCCAAGTAGGAGGGGGCATATACGAGCAGTACTTC. It specifies CASSQVGGGIYEQYF.

This chain's CDR3 is CASSLFKRGGTSTDTQYF. CDR3 bases: TGTGCCAGCAGTTTATTTAAGCGGGGGGGGACTAGCACAGATACGCAGTATTTT. The V gene is TRBV28, the J gene TRBJ2-3; 10 nucleotides match TRBD2. V shed 1 base, J shed 0 bases, and the junction held 7 bases outside the gene matches. The CDR3 contains 18 residues. Germline CDR1 is MDHEN and CDR2 is SYDVKM.

CDR3 protein: CASSYFPGGANEQFF. The CDR3 DNA sequence: TGTGCCAGCAGTTACTTTCCCGGGGGGGCAAATGAGCAGTTCTTC. J is TRBJ2-1 and V is TRBV6-5, with TRBD2 matching 8 bases. CDR3 size: 15 residues. V lost 1 base and J lost 7; bases outside the gene matches: 6. Germline V gene lookup returns CDR1 MNHEY and CDR2 SVGAGI.

The rearrangement joins TRBV4-3 to TRBJ1-1; D ambiguous. The V end lost 3 bases, the J end lost 1 base, and 9 bases lay between the germline ends. CDR1 is LGHNA, CDR2 YSLEER, per germline. The CDR3 length is 14 residues. CDR3 DNA: TGCGCCAGCAGCCAGAGGGTGGGGAACACTGAAGCTTTCTTT. Protein sequence: CASSQRVGNTEAFF.

This rearrangement joins TRBV28 to TRBJ2-3; no clear D. Germline-derived CDR1 and CDR2 are MDHEN and SYDVKM. The V end lost 7 bases, the J end lost 2 bases, and 13 bases lay between the germline ends. The CDR3 extends over 14 amino acids. DNA of the CDR3: TGTGCCAGCACCCCGAACCGGGCCACAGATACGCAGTATTTT. This translates into CASTPNRATDTQYF.

Comments on this clone: At the DNA level, this CDR3 is encoded by other sequences in the same sample as well. The chain recombines TRBV6-5 with TRBJ1-1; D uncertain. Per germline, CDR1 MNHEY and CDR2 SVGAGI. This CDR3 has 12 amino acids. V shed 0 bases and J shed 5 bases, with 4 bases lying between them. CDR3 coding DNA: TGTGCCAGCAGTTACTCCCGGACTGAAGCTTTCTTT. Amino acid sequence: CASSYSRTEAFF.

This clone was observed a handful of times. This sample includes further DNA sequences coding for the same CDR3. The rearrangement joins TRBV7-9 to TRBJ1-2; D is uncertain. This CDR3 has 12 residues. Trimming cost V 3 bases and J 4 bases, with 6 bases left between them. Germline V CDR1 and CDR2: SEHNR, FQNEAQ (reference sequence). CDR3 coding DNA: TGTGCCAGCAGCTTGAGTGGCTATGGCTACACCTTC. Translation gives CASSLSGYGYTF.

The chain joins TRBV27 to TRBJ2-1; D tentatively reads TRBD1 or TRBD2 (6 bases each). Trimming removed 2 bases at V and 10 bases at J, with 12 bases between. CDR1 MNHEY and CDR2 SMNVEV come from the germline V gene (reference sequence). This CDR3 region has 13 residues. CDR3 bases: TGTGCCAGCAGTTTAGGTGGGGGGCTGGAGCAGTTCTTC. Its protein product is CASSLGGGLEQFF.